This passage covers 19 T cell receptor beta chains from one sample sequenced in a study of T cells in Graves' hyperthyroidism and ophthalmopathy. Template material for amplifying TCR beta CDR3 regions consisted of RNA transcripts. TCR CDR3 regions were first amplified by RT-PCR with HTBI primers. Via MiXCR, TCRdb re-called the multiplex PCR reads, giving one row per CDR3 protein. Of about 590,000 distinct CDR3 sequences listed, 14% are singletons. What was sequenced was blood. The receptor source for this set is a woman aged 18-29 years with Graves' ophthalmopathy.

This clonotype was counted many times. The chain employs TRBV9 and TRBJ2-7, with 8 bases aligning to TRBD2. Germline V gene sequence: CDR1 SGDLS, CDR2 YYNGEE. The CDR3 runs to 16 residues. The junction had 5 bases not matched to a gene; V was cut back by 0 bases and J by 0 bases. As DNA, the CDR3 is TGTGCCAGCAGCGTAGGTGGTAGCGGGGTCTCCTACGAGCAGTACTTC. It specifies CASSVGGSGVSYEQYF.

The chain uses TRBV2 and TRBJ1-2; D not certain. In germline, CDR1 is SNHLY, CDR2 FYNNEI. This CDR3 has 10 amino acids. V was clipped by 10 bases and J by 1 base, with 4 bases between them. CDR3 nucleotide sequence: TGTGCCACCTGTAACTATGGCTACACCTTC. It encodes CATCNYGYTF. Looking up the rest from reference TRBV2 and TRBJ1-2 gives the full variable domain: EPEVTQTPSHQVTQMGQEVILRCVPISNHLYFYWYRQILGQKVEFLVSFYNNEISEKSEIFDDQFSVERPDGSNFTLKIRSTKLEDSAMYFCATCNYGYTFGSGTRLTVV.

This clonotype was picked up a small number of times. DNA for the CDR3: TGTGCCAGCAGTTATATCGCGGAAGAGACCCAGTACTTC. It is translated as CASSYIAEETQYF. The chain is built from TRBV6-2 or TRBV6-3 and TRBJ2-5; D remains unclear. This CDR3 spans 13 amino acids. The V gene's germline CDR1 is MNHEY and CDR2 SVGEGT. V was shortened by 3 bases and J by 3 bases, with 8 bases between the two germline ends.

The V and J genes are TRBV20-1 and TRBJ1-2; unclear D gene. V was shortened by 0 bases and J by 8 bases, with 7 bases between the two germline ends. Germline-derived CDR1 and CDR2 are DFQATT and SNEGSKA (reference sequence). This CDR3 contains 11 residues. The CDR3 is CSARDPWGYTF. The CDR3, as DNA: TGCAGTGCTAGAGATCCTTGGGGCTACACCTTC.

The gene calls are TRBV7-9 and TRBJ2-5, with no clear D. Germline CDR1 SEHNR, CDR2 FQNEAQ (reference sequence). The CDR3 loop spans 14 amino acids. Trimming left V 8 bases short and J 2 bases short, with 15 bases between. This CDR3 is CASHPGASQETQYF. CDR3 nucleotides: TGTGCCAGCCACCCGGGTGCATCTCAAGAGACCCAGTACTTC.

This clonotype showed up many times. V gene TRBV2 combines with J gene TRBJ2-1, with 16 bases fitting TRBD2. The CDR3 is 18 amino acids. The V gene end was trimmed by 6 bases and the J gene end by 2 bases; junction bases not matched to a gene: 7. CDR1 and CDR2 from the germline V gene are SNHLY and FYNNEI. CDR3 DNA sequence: TGTGCCAGCAGGGGACTAGCGGGAGGGCCAGGAGCCTACAATGAGCAGTTCTTC. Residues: CASRGLAGGPGAYNEQFF.

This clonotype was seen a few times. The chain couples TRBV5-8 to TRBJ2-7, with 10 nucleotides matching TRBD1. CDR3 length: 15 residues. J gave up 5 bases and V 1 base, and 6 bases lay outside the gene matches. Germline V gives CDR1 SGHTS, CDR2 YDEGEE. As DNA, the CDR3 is TGTGCCAGCAGCTTGAGGACAGGGGGAAGGGACGAGCAGTACTTC. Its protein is CASSLRTGGRDEQYF.

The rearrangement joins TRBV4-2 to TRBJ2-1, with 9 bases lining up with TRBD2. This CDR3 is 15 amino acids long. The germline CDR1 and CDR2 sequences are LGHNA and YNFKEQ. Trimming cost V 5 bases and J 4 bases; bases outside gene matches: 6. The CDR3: CASSIRTSEYNEQFF. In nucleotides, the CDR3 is TGTGCCAGCAGCATTCGGACTAGCGAGTACAATGAGCAGTTCTTC.

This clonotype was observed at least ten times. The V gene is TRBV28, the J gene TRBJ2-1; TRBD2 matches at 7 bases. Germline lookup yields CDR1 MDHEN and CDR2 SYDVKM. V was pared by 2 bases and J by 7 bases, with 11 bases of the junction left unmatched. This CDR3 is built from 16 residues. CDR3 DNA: TGTGCCAGCAGTTTAGGAGGGAGGGCCCGGGGGAATGAGCAGTTCTTC. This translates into CASSLGGRARGNEQFF.

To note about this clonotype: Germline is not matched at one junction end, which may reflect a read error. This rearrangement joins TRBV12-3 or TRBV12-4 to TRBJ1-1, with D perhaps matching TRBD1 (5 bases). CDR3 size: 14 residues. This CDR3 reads CASSSRESNTEALF. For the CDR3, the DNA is TGTGCCAGCAGCAGCAGGGAATCGAACACTGAAGCTCTCTTT.

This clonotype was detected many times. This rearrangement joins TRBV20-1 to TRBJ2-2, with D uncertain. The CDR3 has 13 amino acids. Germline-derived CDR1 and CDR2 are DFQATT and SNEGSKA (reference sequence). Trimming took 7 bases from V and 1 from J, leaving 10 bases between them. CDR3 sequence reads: CSGRVVNTGELFF. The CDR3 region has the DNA TGCAGTGGTCGAGTGGTGAACACCGGGGAGCTGTTTTTT.

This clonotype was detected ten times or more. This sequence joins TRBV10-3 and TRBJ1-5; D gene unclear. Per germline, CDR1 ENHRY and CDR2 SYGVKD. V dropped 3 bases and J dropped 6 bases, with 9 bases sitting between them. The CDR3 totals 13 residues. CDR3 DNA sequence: TGTGCCATCAGTGAAGACGGGCGTCAGCCCCAGCATTTT. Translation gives CAISEDGRQPQHF.

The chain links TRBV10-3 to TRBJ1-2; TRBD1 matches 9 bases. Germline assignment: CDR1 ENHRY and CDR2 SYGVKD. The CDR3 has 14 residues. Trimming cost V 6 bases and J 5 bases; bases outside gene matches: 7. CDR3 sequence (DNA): TGTGCCATCAGATCAACAGGGGGCTGGTATGGCTACACCTTC. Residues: CAIRSTGGWYGYTF.

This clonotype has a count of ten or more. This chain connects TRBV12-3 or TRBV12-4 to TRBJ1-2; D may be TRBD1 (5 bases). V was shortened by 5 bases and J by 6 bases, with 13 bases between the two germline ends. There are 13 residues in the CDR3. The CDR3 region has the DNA TGTGCCAGCAGTCGCTTTGGGGGTGATGGCTACACCTTC. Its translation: CASSRFGGDGYTF.

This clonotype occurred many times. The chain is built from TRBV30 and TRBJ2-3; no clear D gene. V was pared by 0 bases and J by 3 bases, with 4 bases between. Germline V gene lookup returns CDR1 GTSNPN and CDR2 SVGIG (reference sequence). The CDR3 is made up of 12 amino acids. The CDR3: CAWSVITDTQYF. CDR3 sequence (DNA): TGTGCCTGGAGTGTAATAACAGATACGCAGTATTTT. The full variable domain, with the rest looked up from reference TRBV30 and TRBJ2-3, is SQTIHQWPATLVQPVGSPLSLECTVEGTSNPNLYWYRQAAGRGLQLLFYSVGIGQISSEVPQNLSASRPQDRQFILSSKKLLLSDSGFYLCAWSVITDTQYFGPGTRLTVL.

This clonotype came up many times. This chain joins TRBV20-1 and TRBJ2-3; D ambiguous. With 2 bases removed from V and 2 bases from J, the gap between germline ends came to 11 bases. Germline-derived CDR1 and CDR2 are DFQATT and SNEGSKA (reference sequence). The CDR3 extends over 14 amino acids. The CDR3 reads CSARSRQHTDTQYF. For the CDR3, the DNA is TGCAGTGCTAGATCAAGACAACACACAGATACGCAGTATTTT.

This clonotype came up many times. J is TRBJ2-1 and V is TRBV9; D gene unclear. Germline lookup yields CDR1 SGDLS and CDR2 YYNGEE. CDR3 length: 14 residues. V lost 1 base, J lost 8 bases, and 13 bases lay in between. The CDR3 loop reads CASSVWGSKDEQFF. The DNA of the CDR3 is TGTGCCAGCAGCGTATGGGGTTCGAAGGATGAGCAGTTCTTC.

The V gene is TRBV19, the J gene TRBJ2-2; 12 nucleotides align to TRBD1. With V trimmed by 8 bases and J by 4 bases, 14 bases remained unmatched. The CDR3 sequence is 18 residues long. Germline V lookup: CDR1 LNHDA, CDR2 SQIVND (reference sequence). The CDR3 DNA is TGTGCCAGTCGCCCGGGACAGGGGGCGCGGAAGGGCACCGGGGAGCTGTTTTTT. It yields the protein CASRPGQGARKGTGELFF.

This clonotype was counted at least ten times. The CDR3 DNA sequence: TGTGCCAGCAGCCCCAACGGAGAATACAATGAGCAGTTCTTC. Protein product: CASSPNGEYNEQFF. This chain uses TRBV7-9 with TRBJ2-1, with D uncertain. The V and J ends lost 5 bases and 4 bases respectively, with 12 bases between them. The CDR3 has 14 amino acids. The germline V gene has CDR1 SEHNR and CDR2 FQNEAQ (reference sequence).